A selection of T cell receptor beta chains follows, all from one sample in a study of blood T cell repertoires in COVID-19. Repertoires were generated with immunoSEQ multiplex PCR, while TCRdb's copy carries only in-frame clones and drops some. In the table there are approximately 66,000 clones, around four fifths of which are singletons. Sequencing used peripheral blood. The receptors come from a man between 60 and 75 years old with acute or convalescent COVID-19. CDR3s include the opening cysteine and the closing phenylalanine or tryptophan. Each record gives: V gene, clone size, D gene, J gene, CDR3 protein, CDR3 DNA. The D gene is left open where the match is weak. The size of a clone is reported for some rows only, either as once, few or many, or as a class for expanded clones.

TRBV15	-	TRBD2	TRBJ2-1	CATSRDLAGISSYNEQFF	TGTGCCACCAGCAGAGATCTAGCGGGGATAAGCTCCTACAATGAGCAGTTCTTC
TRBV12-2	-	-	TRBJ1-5	CASRLIYFDRPHHQPQHF	TGTGCAAGTCGCTTAATTTATTTTGACAGGCCCCATCATCAGCCCCAGCATTTT
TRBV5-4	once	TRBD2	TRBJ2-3	CASSFGGRVADTQYF	TGTGCCAGCAGCTTCGGCGGGAGGGTAGCAGATACGCAGTATTTT
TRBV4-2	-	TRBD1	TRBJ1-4	CASSSPGQGLAKLFF	TGTGCCAGCAGCTCCCCGGGACAGGGGCTCGCAAAACTGTTTTTT
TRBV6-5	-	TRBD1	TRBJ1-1	CASRVWTGGTEAFF	TGTGCCAGCAGAGTGTGGACAGGGGGAACTGAAGCTTTCTTT
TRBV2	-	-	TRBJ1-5	CASSEVSGNQPQHF	TGTGCCAGCAGTGAAGTTAGTGGCAATCAGCCCCAGCATTTT
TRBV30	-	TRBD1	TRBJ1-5	CAWSTSTGGYQPQHF	TGTGCCTGGAGTACCTCAACAGGGGGCTATCAGCCCCAGCATTTT
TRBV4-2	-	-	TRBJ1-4	CASRSGAADATNEKLFF	TGTGCCAGCAGGTCAGGGGCCGCGGATGCAACTAATGAAAAACTGTTTTTT
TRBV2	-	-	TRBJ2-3	CASRIQASTDTQYF	TGTGCCAGCAGGATACAGGCATCCACAGATACGCAGTATTTT
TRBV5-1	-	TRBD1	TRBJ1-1	CASSYGQVNTEAFF	TGCGCCAGCAGCTACGGACAGGTGAACACTGAAGCTTTCTTT
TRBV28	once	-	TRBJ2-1	CASTLPNNEQFF	TGTGCCAGCACCCTACCGAACAATGAGCAGTTCTTC
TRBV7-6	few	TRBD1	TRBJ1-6	CASSKQGQGNSPLHF	TGTGCCAGCAGCAAACAGGGACAGGGGAATTCACCCCTCCACTTT
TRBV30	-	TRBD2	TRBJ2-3	CAWSGGGSTDTQYF	TGTGCCTGGAGTGGGGGGGGGTCCACAGATACGCAGTATTTT
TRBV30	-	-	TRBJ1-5	CAWSPREDQPQHF	TGTGCCTGGAGTCCCAGAGAGGATCAGCCCCAGCATTTT
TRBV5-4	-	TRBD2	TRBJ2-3	CASSPLTSGRNTQYF	TGTGCCAGCAGCCCGCTGACTAGCGGGAGAAATACGCAGTATTTT
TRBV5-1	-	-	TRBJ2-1	CASSLASTSFEQFF	TGCGCCAGCAGCTTGGCCTCCACTAGTTTTGAGCAGTTCTTC
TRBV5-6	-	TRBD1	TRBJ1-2	CASSRETGNYGYTF	TGTGCCAGCAGCAGGGAGACAGGGAACTATGGCTACACCTTC
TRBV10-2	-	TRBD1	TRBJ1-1	CASRTGTATERTEAFF	TGCGCCAGCAGGACCGGGACAGCTACCGAAAGGACTGAAGCTTTCTTT
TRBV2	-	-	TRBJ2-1	CASSERTYNEQFF	TGTGCCAGCAGTGAAAGGACATACAATGAGCAGTTCTTC
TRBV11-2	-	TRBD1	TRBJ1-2	CASSLGGQEYGYTF	TGTGCCAGCAGCTTAGGGGGACAGGAGTATGGCTACACCTTC
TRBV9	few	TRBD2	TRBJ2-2	CASSISGTNQAELFF	TGTGCCAGCAGCATATCCGGGACTAACCAAGCGGAGCTGTTTTTT
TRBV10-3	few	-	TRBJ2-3	CAIRAEPGTDTQYF	TGTGCCATCAGGGCGGAACCTGGCACAGATACGCAGTATTTT
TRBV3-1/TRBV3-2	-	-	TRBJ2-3	CASTGRGDTQYF	TGTGCCAGCACTGGGAGGGGGGATACGCAGTATTTT
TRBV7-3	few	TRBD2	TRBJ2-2	CASSLGGDTGELFF	TGTGCCAGCAGCTTAGGGGGGGACACCGGGGAGCTGTTTTTT
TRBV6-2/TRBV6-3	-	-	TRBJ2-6	CASSYEDSSASGANVLTF	TGTGCCAGCAGTTACGAGGACTCCAGTGCCTCTGGGGCCAACGTCCTGACTTTC
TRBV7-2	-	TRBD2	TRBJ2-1	CASSLGLAGEQFF	TGTGCCAGCAGCCTTGGACTAGCGGGAGAGCAGTTCTTC
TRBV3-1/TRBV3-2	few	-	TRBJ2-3	CASSQEYLTDTQYF	TGTGCCAGCAGCCAAGAGTATCTCACAGATACGCAGTATTTT
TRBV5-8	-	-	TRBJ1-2	CASSSAGNYGYTF	TGTGCCAGCAGCTCTGCAGGAAACTATGGCTACACCTTC